The clone carrying this T cell receptor beta chain appeared a single time. These data originate in a study of blood T cells in healthy people across ages. PCR was performed a second time for about 7 to 12 cycles using a sample-barcoded 5' primer and a J-beta primer mix. Unique molecular identifiers of 12 random nucleotides labeled each cDNA. Each CDR3 protein is one row after TCRdb ran MiXCR on the 5' RACE reads. The top ten clones hold roughly 18% of a sample with hundreds of thousands of distinct CDR3 sequences, around 45% of them seen once. This CDR3 has 16 amino acids. The germline V gene encodes CDR1 LGHDT and CDR2 YNNKEL (reference sequence). The V and J ends lost 6 bases and 4 bases, in that order; junction bases with no gene match: 10.

Sequenced: blood. The TCR sequence derives from a man aged 60-69 years in good health. The rearrangement uses TRBV3-1 and TRBJ2-1, with 9 bases matching TRBD1. The CDR3 protein is CASRHTGGARYNEQFF. The CDR3 DNA is TGTGCCAGCAGGCACACAGGGGGCGCGAGGTACAATGAGCAGTTCTTC.